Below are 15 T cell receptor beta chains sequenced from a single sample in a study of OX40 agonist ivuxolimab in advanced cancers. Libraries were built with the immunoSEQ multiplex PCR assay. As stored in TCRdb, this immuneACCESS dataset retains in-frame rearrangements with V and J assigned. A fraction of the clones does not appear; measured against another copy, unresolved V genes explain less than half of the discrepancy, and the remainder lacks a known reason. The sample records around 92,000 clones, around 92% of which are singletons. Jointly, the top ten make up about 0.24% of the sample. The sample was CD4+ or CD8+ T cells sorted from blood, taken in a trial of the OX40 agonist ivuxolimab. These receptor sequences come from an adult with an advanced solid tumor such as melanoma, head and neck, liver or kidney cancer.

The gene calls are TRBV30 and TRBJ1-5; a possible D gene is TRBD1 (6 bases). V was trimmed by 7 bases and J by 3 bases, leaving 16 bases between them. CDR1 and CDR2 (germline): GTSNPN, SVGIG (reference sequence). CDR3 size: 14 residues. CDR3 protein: CASGRTDLNQPQHF. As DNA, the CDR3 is TGTGCCTCTGGTCGGACAGACCTCAATCAGCCCCAGCATTTT.

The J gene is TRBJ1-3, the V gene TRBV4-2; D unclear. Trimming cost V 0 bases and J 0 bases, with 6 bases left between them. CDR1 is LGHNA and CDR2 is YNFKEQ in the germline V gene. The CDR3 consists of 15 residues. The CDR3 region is CASSQDRNSGNTIYF. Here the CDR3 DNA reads TGTGCCAGCAGCCAAGACAGGAACTCTGGAAACACCATATATTTT.

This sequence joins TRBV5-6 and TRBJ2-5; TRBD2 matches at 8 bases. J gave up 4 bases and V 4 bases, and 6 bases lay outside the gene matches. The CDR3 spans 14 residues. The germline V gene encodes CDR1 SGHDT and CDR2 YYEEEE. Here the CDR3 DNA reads TGTGCCAGCAGCCCCGGGGCGGGGGGAGAGACCCAGTACTTC. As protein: CASSPGAGGETQYF. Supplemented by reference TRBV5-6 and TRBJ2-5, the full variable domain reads DAGVTQSPTHLIKTRGQQVTLRCSPKSGHDTVSWYQQALGQGPQFIFQYYEEEERQRGNFPDRFSGHQFPNYSSELNVNALLLGDSALYLCASSPGAGGETQYFGPGTRLLVL.

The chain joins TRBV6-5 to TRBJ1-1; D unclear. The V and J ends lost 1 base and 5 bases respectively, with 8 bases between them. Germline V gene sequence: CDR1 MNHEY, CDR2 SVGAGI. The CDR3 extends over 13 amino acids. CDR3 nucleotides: TGTGCCAGCAGTTACTTTTTGGGGACTGAAGCTTTCTTT. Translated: CASSYFLGTEAFF.

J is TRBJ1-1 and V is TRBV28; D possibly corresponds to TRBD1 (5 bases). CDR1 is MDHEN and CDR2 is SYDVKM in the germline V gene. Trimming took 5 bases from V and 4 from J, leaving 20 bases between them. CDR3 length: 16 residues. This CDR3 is CASSPLFGGRGTEAFF. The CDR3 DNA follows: TGTGCCAGCAGTCCACTATTTGGGGGAAGGGGCACTGAAGCTTTCTTT.

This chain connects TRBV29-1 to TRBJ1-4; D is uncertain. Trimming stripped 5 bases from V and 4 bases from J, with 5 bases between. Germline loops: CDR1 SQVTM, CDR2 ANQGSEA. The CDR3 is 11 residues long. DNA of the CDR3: TGCAGCGTTCTAGATAATGAAAAACTGTTTTTT. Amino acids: CSVLDNEKLFF.

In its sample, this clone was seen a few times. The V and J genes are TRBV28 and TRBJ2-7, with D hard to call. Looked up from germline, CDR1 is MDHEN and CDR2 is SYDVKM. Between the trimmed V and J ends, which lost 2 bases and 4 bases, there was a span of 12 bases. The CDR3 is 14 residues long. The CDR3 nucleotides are TGTGCCAGCAGTTTAATCACCCCTTGGTACGAGCAGTACTTC. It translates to CASSLITPWYEQYF.

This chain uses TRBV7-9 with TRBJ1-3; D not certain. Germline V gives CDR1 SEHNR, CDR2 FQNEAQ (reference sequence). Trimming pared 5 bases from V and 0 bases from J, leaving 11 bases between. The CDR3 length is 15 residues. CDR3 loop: CASSRGPFSGNTIYF. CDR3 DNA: TGTGCCAGCAGCCGAGGGCCTTTCTCTGGAAACACCATATATTTT.

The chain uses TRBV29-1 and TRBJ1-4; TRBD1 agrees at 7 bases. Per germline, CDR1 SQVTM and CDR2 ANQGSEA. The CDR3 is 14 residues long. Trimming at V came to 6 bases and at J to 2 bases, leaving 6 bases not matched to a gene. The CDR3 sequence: CSVNRGSTNEKLFF. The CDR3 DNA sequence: TGCAGCGTCAACAGGGGCTCCACTAATGAAAAACTGTTTTTT.

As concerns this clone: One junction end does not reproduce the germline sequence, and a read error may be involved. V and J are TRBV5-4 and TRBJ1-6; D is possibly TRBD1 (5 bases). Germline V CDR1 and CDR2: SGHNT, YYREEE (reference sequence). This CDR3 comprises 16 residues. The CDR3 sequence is CASSLGASGQVEPLHF. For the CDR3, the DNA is TGTGCCAGCAGTTTGGGTGCCTCCGGACAAGTCGAACCCCTCCACTTT.

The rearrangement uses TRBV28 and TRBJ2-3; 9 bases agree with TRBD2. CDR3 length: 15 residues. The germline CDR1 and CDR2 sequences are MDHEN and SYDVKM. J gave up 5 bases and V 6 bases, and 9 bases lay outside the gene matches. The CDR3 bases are TGTGCCAGCAGCCCCGCGGGAGGGCAGAAAGATACGCAGTATTTT. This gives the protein CASSPAGGQKDTQYF.

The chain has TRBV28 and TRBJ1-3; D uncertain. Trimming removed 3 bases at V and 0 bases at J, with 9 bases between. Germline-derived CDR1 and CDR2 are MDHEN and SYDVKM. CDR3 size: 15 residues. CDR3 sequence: CASSLYLHSGNTIYF. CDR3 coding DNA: TGTGCCAGCAGTTTGTATCTGCACTCTGGAAACACCATATATTTT.

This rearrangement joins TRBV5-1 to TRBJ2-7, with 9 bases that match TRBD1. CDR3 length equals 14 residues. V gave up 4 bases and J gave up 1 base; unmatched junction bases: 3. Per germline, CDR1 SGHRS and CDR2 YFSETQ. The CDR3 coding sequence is TGCGCCAGCAGCAGGGGACAGGGATCCTACGAGCAGTACTTC. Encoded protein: CASSRGQGSYEQYF.

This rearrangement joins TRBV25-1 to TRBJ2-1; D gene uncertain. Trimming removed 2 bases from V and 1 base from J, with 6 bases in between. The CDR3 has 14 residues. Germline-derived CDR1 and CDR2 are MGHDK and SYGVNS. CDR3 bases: TGTGCCAGCAGTGAAGTCTCGTCCTACAATGAGCAGTTCTTC. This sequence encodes CASSEVSSYNEQFF. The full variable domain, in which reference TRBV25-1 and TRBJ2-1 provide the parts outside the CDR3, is EADIYQTPRYLVIGTGKKITLECSQTMGHDKMYWYQQDPGMELHLIHYSYGVNSTEKGDLSSESTVSRIRTEHFPLTLESARPSHTSQYLCASSEVSSYNEQFFGPGTRLTVL.

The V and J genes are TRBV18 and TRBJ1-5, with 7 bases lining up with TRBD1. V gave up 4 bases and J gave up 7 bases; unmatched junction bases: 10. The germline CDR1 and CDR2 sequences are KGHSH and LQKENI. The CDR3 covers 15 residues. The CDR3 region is CASSLETGNQQPQHF. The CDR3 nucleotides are TGTGCCAGCTCACTAGAGACAGGGAACCAACAGCCCCAGCATTTT.